This T cell receptor (beta chain) was identified during a study of blood T cell repertoires in COVID-19. At the level of the study: The samples span acute and convalescent COVID-19 from the United States, Italy and Spain.

The CDR3 runs to 17 residues. In germline, CDR1 is LGHNA, CDR2 YNFKEQ. V was cut by 1 base and J by 0 bases, with 15 bases left in between. This clone was seen at least ten times. In the original analysis: Scientists estimated how many nucleated cells there were by amplifying reference gene primers. Here immunoSEQ multiplex PCR was the method, and the copy in TCRdb shows in-frame clones only, minus some. The V and J calls and the clone size are those of that table, but D and trimming were determined from the DNA. The sample has roughly 100,000 clones, about 89% seen once; the top ten hold 4.5% to 6%. The sequence was obtained from a human donor in a cohort sampled during active COVID-19. The source material was peripheral blood. V usage is TRBV4-2 and J usage is TRBJ1-2, with D hard to call. The chain's CDR3 is CASSQATRRVTNYGYTF. CDR3 nucleotides: TGTGCCAGCAGCCAAGCTACTAGGCGGGTGACTAACTATGGCTACACCTTC.